One TCR beta chain is described in this entry. The antigen remains unidentified. Assay used: immunoSEQ multiplex PCR; TCRdb lists only in-frame clones, some missing. The table includes about 160,000 clones, more than 70% detected once. This record belongs to a study of T cell responses to AZD1222 COVID-19 vaccine. Whole-study findings and limits: Baseline serostatus was positive in only a handful of AZD1222 recipients. Per reports, nearly half of all spike-specific TCRs target regions that are unmutated in variants.

This CDR3 has 16 amino acids. Germline CDR1 and CDR2: MNHEY and SMNVEV (reference sequence). Deletions cut 3 bases from V and 0 bases from J, with 12 bases between. The V and J genes are TRBV27 and TRBJ1-5; D is unclear. This material consisted of peripheral blood, taken on day 0 of AZD1222 vaccination. This clonotype was sampled from an adult in good health. CDR3 nucleotide sequence: TGTGCCAGCAGTTTTACGACTCCAGATAGCAATCAGCCCCAGCATTTT. It encodes CASSFTTPDSNQPQHF.